The entry below gives a single T cell receptor (beta chain) sequence along with its context. The data stem from a study of blood T cell repertoires in COVID-19. Study details: Samples of COVID-19 (acute and convalescent) were obtained from the United States, Italy and Spain. Nucleic acid was either cDNA or gDNA, and it came from T cells, B-cell-depleted T cells, or PBMCs.

In the study's own analysis: Amplification with reference gene primers provided the estimates of nucleated cell counts. TCRdb keeps only in-frame clones here, not all; method: immunoSEQ multiplex PCR. D and trimming were read from the DNA, whereas the V and J calls and clone size are those reported in that table. The data show around 80,000 clones, about 83% seen once. The clonotype comes from a human donor in a cohort sampled during active COVID-19. Specimen: peripheral blood.

As DNA, the CDR3 is TGTGCCAGCAGTGCTTATCAGGGGGGCACTGAAGCTTTCTTT. It codes for CASSAYQGGTEAFF. The chain couples TRBV2 to TRBJ1-1; 7 nucleotides line up with TRBD1. CDR3 length equals 14 residues. Germline-derived CDR1 and CDR2 are SNHLY and FYNNEI. Losses at the gene ends were 4 bases for V and 4 bases for J; bases not matched to a gene: 6.